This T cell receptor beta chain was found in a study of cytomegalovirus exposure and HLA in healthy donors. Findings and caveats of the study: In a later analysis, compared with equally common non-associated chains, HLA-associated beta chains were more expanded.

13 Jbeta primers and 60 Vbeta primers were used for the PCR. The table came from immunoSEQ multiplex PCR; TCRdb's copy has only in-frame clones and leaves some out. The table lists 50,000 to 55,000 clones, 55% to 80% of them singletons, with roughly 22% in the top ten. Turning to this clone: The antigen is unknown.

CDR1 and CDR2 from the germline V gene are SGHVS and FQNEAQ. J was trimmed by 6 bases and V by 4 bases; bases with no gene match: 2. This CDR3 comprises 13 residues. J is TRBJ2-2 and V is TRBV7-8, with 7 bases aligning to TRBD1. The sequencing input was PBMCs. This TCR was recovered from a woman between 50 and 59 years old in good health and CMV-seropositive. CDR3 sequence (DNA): TGTGCCAGCAGCTCGACAGGGCCCGGGGAGCTGTTTTTT. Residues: CASSSTGPGELFF.